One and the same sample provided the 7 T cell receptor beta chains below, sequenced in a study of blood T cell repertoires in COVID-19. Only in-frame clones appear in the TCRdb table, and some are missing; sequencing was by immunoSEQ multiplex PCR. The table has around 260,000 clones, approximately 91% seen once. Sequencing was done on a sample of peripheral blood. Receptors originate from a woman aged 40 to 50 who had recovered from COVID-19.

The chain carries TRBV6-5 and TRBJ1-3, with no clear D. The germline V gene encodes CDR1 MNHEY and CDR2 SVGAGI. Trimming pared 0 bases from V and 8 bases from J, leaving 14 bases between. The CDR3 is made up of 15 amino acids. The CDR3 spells CASSYSFQSGDTIYF. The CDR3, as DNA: TGTGCCAGCAGTTACTCTTTCCAGAGCGGGGACACCATATATTTT.

The CDR3 sequence is CASSLGSGQGYEQYF. CDR3 DNA: TGTGCCAGCAGCTTAGGTTCCGGACAGGGGTACGAGCAGTACTTC. V and J are TRBV11-3 and TRBJ2-7, with TRBD1 identical over 9 bases. This CDR3 has 15 amino acids. V was clipped by 1 base and J by 4 bases; unmatched bases: 5. The germline V gene encodes CDR1 SGHNT and CDR2 YENEEA.

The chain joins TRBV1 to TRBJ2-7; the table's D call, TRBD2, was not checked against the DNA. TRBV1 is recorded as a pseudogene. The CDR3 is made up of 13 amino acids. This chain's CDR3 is CAAAGGATYEQYF. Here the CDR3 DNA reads TGCGCCGCGGCCGGCGGGGCCACCTACGAGCAGTACTTC.

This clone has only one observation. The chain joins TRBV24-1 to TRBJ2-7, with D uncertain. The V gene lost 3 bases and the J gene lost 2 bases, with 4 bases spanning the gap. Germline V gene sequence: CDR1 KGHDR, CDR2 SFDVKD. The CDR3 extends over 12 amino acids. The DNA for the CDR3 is TGTGCCACCAGTGATGGGCCCTACGAGCAGTACTTC. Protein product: CATSDGPYEQYF.

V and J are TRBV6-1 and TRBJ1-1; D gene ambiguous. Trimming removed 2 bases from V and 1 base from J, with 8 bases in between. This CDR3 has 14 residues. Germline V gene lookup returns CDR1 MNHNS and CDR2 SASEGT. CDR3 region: CASSEHYGNTEAFF. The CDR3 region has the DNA TGTGCCAGCAGTGAACATTACGGGAACACTGAAGCTTTCTTT.

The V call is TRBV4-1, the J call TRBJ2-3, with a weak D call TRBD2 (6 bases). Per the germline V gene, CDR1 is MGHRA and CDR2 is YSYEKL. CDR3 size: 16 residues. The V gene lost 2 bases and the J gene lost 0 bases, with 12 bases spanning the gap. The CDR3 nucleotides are TGCGCCAGCAGCCAACCGGGGGAATCGAGCACAGATACGCAGTATTTT. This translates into CASSQPGESSTDTQYF.

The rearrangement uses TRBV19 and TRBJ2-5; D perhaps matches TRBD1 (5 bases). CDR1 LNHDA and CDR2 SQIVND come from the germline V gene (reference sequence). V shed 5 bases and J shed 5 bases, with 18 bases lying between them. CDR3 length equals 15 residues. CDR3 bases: TGTGCCAGTAGTCTACCCGGAAGGGCAGGGGAGACCCAGTACTTC. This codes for CASSLPGRAGETQYF.